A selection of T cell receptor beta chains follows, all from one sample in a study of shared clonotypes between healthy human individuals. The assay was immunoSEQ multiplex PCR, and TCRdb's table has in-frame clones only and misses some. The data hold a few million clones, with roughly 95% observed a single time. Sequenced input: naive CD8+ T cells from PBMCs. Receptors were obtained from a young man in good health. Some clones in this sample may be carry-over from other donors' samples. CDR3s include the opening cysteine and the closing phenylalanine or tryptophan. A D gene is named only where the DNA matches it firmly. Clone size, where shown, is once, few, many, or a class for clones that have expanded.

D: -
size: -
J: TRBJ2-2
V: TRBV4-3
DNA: TGCGCCAGCAGCCAAGATTACGGGGTGGTCGTCACCGGGGAGCTGTTTTTT
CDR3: CASSQDYGVVVTGELFF

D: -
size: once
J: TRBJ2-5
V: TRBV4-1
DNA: TGCGCCAGCAGGGGGATAAGTGGCCAAGAGACCCAGTACTTC
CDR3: CASRGISGQETQYF

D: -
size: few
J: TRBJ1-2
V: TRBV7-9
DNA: TGTGCCAGCTCACCAAGCCGGGCCTATGGCTACACCTTC
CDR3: CASSPSRAYGYTF

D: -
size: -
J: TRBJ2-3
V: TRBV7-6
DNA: TGTGCCAGCAGCTTACTCTTCGGGCTCCCGCCTAAGGGTACGCAGTATTTT
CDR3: CASSLLFGLPPKGTQYF

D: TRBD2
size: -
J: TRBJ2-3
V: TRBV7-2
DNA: TGTGCCAGCAGCTTAGTGGCGGGGATAGCGGGAGTAGGCACAGATACGCAGTATTTT
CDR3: CASSLVAGIAGVGTDTQYF

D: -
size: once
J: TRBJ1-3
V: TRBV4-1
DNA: TGCGCCAGCAGCCCCCGGGACCCCAGCTCTGGAAACACCATATATTTT
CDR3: CASSPRDPSSGNTIYF

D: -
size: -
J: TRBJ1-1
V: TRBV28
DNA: TGTGCCAGCAGTTCCTCCCCTGGAAACTTGAACACTGAAGCTTTCTTT
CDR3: CASSSSPGNLNTEAFF

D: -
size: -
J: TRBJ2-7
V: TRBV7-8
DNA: TGTGCCAGCAGCCCGGACAGAAGCTACGAGCAGTACTTC
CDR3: CASSPDRSYEQYF

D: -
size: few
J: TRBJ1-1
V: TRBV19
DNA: TGTGCCAGTAGTATCCTAAGACCAGACACTGAAGCTTTCTTT
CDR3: CASSILRPDTEAFF

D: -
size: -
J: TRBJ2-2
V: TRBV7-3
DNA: TGTGCCAGCAGCCCCCGGCGGGGCACCGGGGAGCTGTTTTTT
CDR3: CASSPRRGTGELFF

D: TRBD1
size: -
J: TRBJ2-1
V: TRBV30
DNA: TGTGCCTGGAGTGTACCGGGACAGGGAAGAGGGAATGAGCAGTTCTTC
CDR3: CAWSVPGQGRGNEQFF

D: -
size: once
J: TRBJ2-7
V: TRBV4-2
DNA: TGTGCCAGCAGCCAAGAGCTCACTTTATCCTACGAGCAGTACTTC
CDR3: CASSQELTLSYEQYF

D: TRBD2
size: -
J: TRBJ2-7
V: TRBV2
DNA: TGTGCCAGCGAACCAGGGACTAGCGGGAGTTCTATCTACGAGCAGTACTTC
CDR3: CASEPGTSGSSIYEQYF

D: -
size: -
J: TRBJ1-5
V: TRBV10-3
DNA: TGTGCCATCAGTGAGACGGGTGGCAGCAATCAGCCCCAGCATTTT
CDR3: CAISETGGSNQPQHF

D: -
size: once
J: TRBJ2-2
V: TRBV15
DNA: TGTGCCACCAGAAGTCCCCCAGGGCCGAACAACCTGTTTTTT
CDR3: CATRSPPGPNNLFF

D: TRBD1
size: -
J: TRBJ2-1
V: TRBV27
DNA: TGTGCCAGCAGTTTATCCACAGGGGCGAACAATGAGCAGTTCTTC
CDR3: CASSLSTGANNEQFF

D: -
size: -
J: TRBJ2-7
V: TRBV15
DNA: TGTGCCACCAACGATAGCCCAGGAGCATCCTACGAGCAGTACTTC
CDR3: CATNDSPGASYEQYF